The 6 T cell receptor beta chains below come from one sample, sequenced in a study of STAT5B mutations in CD4+ large granular lymphocyte leukemia. TCRdb keeps only in-frame clones here, not all; method: immunoSEQ multiplex PCR. The data contain around 37,000 clones, around 75% of them singletons. Sequencing was performed on CD4+ T cells from blood buffy coats. The receptors were sampled from a human donor in good health.

The V and J genes are TRBV7-3 and TRBJ2-5, with 12 positions matching TRBD1. CDR1 is SGHTA and CDR2 is FQGTGA in the germline V gene. Unmatched junction bases numbered 5, after V lost 4 bases and J lost 2 bases. The CDR3 contains 16 residues. CDR3 nucleotides: TGTGCCAGCAGCTCAGGGACAGGGGGCGGACAAGAGACCCAGTACTTC. Protein product: CASSSGTGGGQETQYF.

The chain has TRBV7-2 and TRBJ1-4; D unclear. V lost 5 bases and J 2 bases, leaving 9 bases between the germline ends. The length of the CDR3 is 14 residues. CDR1 is SGHTA and CDR2 is FQGNSA in the germline V gene. This CDR3 is CASSPGRTNEKLFF. CDR3 coding DNA: TGTGCCAGCAGCCCGGGGAGGACTAATGAAAAACTGTTTTTT.

The V gene is TRBV4-1, the J gene TRBJ2-2; a weak D match, TRBD1 (6 bases). Germline loops: CDR1 MGHRA, CDR2 YSYEKL. This CDR3 has 13 amino acids. V lost 4 bases, J lost 5 bases, and 8 bases lay in between. Written as DNA, the CDR3 is TGCGCCAGCAGCCGAACAGGGACCGGGGAGCTGTTTTTT. The encoded protein is CASSRTGTGELFF.

The chain is built from TRBV18 and TRBJ1-2; the match to TRBD1 covers 7 bases. From germline, CDR1 is KGHSH and CDR2 LQKENI. V shed 0 bases, J shed 8 bases, and the junction held 6 bases outside the gene matches. This CDR3 has 14 amino acids. The CDR3: CASSPPTGRSGYTF. CDR3 nucleotides: TGTGCCAGCTCACCACCGACAGGGCGGTCAGGCTACACCTTC.

The chain combines TRBV4-2 with TRBJ1-2; TRBD1 matches at 12 bases. V lost 0 bases to trimming and J lost 1 base; unmatched junction nucleotides: 6. CDR1 is LGHNA, CDR2 YNFKEQ, per germline. This CDR3 has 18 amino acids. The CDR3 protein is CASSQDGGQGAVNYGYTF. The CDR3 bases are TGTGCCAGCAGCCAAGATGGGGGACAGGGGGCAGTTAACTATGGCTACACCTTC.

Concerning this clone: The sample carries other DNA sequences with the same CDR3. V is TRBV6-5 and J is TRBJ2-6; no clear D. This CDR3 is 15 amino acids long. With 2 bases removed from V and 1 base from J, the gap between germline ends came to 6 bases. The germline CDR1 and CDR2 sequences are MNHEY and SVGAGI. The CDR3 coding sequence is TGTGCCAGCAGTTACCAACGTTCTGGGGCCAACGTCCTGACTTTC. This gives the protein CASSYQRSGANVLTF.